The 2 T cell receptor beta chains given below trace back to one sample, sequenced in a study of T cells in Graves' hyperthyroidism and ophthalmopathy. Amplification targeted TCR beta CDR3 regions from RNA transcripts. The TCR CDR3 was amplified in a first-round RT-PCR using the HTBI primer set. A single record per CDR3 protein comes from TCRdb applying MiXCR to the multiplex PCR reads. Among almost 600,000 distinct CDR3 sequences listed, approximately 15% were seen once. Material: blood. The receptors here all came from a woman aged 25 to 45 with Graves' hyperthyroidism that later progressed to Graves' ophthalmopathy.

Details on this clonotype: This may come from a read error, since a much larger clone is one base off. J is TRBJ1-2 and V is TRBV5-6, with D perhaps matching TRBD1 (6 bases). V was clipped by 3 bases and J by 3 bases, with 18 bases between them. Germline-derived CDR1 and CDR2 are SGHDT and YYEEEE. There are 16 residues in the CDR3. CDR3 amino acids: CASSWDAGECDYGYTF. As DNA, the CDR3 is TGTGCCAGCAGCTGGGATGCAGGGGAGTGTGACTATGGCTACACCTTC. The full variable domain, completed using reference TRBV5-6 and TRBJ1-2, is DAGVTQSPTHLIKTRGQQVTLRCSPKSGHDTVSWYQQALGQGPQFIFQYYEEEERQRGNFPDRFSGHQFPNYSSELNVNALLLGDSALYLCASSWDAGECDYGYTFGSGTRLTVV.

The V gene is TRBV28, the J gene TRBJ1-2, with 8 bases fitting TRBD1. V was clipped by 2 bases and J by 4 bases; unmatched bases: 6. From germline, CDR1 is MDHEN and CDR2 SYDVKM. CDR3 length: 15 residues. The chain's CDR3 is CASSLTPGTGYGYTF. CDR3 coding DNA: TGTGCCAGCAGTTTAACCCCGGGGACAGGCTATGGCTACACCTTC.